This passage covers 2 T cell receptor beta chains from one sample sequenced in a study of shared T cell receptors in the human thymus. Libraries were prepared by immunoSEQ multiplex PCR; TCRdb keeps only in-frame clonotypes and omits some of them. The sample yields over 450,000 clones, approximately 80% seen once. This sample also belongs to another study, concerning human thymus T cells.

The specimen was thymocytes. All receptors derive from a boy under two years old with a congenital heart defect.

This clone was observed a handful of times. V and J are TRBV4-3 and TRBJ2-5; TRBD2 aligns across 16 bases. V was clipped by 3 bases and J by 3 bases; unmatched bases: 7. The CDR3 extends over 18 amino acids. Germline V gene data show CDR1 as LGHNA and CDR2 as YSLEER. In DNA form, the CDR3 reads TGCGCCAGCAGCCAGACCGGGACTAGCGGGAGGGCCGAAGAGACCCAGTACTTC. It yields the protein CASSQTGTSGRAEETQYF.

The chain combines TRBV11-2 with TRBJ2-7, with 13 bases lining up with TRBD2. The CDR3 covers 19 residues. Germline trimming cut 0 bases from V and 2 bases from J; bases unmatched to any gene: 10. Germline V gives CDR1 SGHAT, CDR2 FQNNGV. The CDR3 DNA follows: TGTGCCAGCAGCTTAGATGAATCTGGACTAGCGGGAGCCGCCTACGAGCAGTACTTC. Protein product: CASSLDESGLAGAAYEQYF.